This T cell receptor (beta chain) was retrieved from a study of T cell responses to AZD1222 COVID-19 vaccine. Profiled with immunoSEQ multiplex PCR; TCRdb holds only in-frame clones, not every one. The sample has about 94,000 clones, over 75% seen once. By sample share, this clone is medium-sized (0.01 to 0.1%). The germline V and J ends were trimmed by 5 bases and 0 bases, with 4 bases remaining between them. The germline gives CDR1 SGHNT, CDR2 YENEEA. The CDR3 is made up of 12 amino acids. The sample here was peripheral blood, taken 28 days after the second AZD1222 dose. The receptor's source is an adult who received the AZD1222 COVID-19 vaccine. This chain connects TRBV11-3 to TRBJ1-1; D remains unclear. Here the CDR3 reads CASSPMNTEAFF. Here the CDR3 DNA reads TGTGCCAGCAGCCCTATGAACACTGAAGCTTTCTTT.